This T cell receptor (beta chain) came from a study of T cell changes during pregnancy in multiple sclerosis. The data were produced by immunoSEQ multiplex PCR, yet TCRdb's version contains in-frame clones alone and is incomplete. The sample shows about 58,000 clones, 75% to 95% of them seen only once. Germline trimming cut 6 bases from V and 2 bases from J; bases unmatched to any gene: 7. This CDR3 is built from 14 residues. Germline assignment: CDR1 MGHDK and CDR2 SYGVNS. This receptor was obtained from a female donor in good health, enrolled as a control in a pregnancy study. This sequence joins TRBV25-1 and TRBJ2-7, with 7 bases lining up with TRBD1. Sequencing used CD4+ T cells from peripheral blood mononuclear cells, obtained after pregnancy. This chain's CDR3 is CASREDRPPYEQYF. As DNA, the CDR3 is TGTGCCAGCAGGGAGGACAGGCCCCCCTACGAGCAGTACTTC.